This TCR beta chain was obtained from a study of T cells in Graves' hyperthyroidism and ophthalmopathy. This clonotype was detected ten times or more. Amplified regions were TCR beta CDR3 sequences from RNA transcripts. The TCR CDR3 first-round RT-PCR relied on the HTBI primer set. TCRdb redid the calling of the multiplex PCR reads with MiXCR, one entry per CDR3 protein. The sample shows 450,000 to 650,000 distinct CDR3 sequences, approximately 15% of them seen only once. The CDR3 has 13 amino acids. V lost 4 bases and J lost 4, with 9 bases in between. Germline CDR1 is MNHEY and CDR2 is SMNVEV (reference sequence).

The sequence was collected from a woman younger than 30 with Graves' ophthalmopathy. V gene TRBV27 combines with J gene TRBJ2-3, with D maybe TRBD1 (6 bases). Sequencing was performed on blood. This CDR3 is CASSWTVPDTQYF. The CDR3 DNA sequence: TGTGCCAGCAGTTGGACAGTCCCAGATACGCAGTATTTT.